This T cell receptor beta chain was captured by sequencing in a study of blood T cell repertoires in COVID-19. For recovered donors of Cohort 3, there were two negative PCRs, clearance, or symptom resolution. The CDR3 is made up of 13 amino acids. CDR1 MRHNA and CDR2 SNTAGT come from the germline V gene. Trimming shortened V by 5 bases and J by 5 bases, and 9 bases separated the two germline ends. Profiled with immunoSEQ multiplex PCR; TCRdb holds only in-frame clones, not every one. In the table there are 150,000 to 200,000 clones, 85% to 90% of which are singletons. The material sequenced was PBMCs or T cells enriched from blood (not recorded which). The rearrangement uses TRBV6-4 and TRBJ2-2, with a tentative D call TRBD1 (5 bases). The TCR was taken from a woman aged 45-59 years who had recovered from COVID-19. The CDR3 loop reads CASSPRETGELFF. In DNA form, the CDR3 reads TGTGCCAGCAGTCCCAGGGAAACCGGGGAGCTGTTTTTT.